A single sample is the source of the 9 T cell receptor beta chains below, sequenced in a study of blood T cell repertoires in COVID-19. Produced via immunoSEQ multiplex PCR; TCRdb's table is partial and in-frame only. The sample lists 200,000 to 250,000 clones; around nine tenths were seen once. The sequencing sample was made of PBMCs or T cells enriched from blood (not recorded which). These receptors all come from a woman in her 50s who had recovered from COVID-19.

The J gene is TRBJ2-2, the V gene TRBV9; 8 nucleotides align to TRBD1. CDR1 and CDR2 (germline): SGDLS, YYNGEE. Trimming removed 0 bases from V and 5 bases from J; junction bases left unmatched: 0. This CDR3 is 14 amino acids long. The CDR3 nucleotides read TGTGCCAGCAGCGTAGGGGACAGGACCGGGGAGCTGTTTTTT. It translates to CASSVGDRTGELFF.

This clone was seen a handful of times. This CDR3 is also generated by other DNA sequences in the sample. The chain carries TRBV19 and TRBJ2-7, with D possibly TRBD2 on 5 matching bases. CDR1 and CDR2 from the germline V gene are LNHDA and SQIVND (reference sequence). V gave up 3 bases and J gave up 0 bases, with 6 bases separating them. The CDR3 totals 13 residues. CDR3 protein: CASSIGLSYEQYF. CDR3 DNA sequence: TGTGCCAGTAGTATTGGACTCTCCTACGAGCAGTACTTC.

The chain joins TRBV28 to TRBJ2-7; TRBD1 matches 8 bases. CDR1 is MDHEN, CDR2 SYDVKM, per germline. The CDR3 length is 16 residues. V trimming: 4 bases; J trimming: 2 bases; junction bases outside the gene matches: 10. DNA for the CDR3: TGTGCCAGCAGTTCCACCGACAGGGGCAAGACCTACGAGCAGTACTTC. Translated, it gives CASSSTDRGKTYEQYF.

The chain has TRBV10-3 and TRBJ1-1, with a tentative D call TRBD1 (6 bases). The V gene's germline CDR1 is ENHRY and CDR2 SYGVKD. The CDR3 loop spans 14 amino acids. V lost 6 bases and J 0 bases, leaving 11 bases between the germline ends. This CDR3 is CAIREGQMNTEAFF. The CDR3 nucleotides are TGTGCCATCAGGGAGGGACAAATGAACACTGAAGCTTTCTTT.

This clone was recorded only once. The chain employs TRBV28 and TRBJ1-1; no reliable D call. Trimming removed 7 bases from V and 3 bases from J, with 15 bases in between. The CDR3 extends over 14 amino acids. CDR1 and CDR2 from the germline V gene are MDHEN and SYDVKM. For the CDR3, the DNA is TGTGCCAGCACCCCTCCCGGGAGCGACACTGAAGCTTTCTTT. It codes for CASTPPGSDTEAFF.

The chain links TRBV20-1 to TRBJ2-1, with 14 bases matching TRBD2. The germline gives CDR1 DFQATT, CDR2 SNEGSKA (reference sequence). The ends lost 3 bases at V and 5 bases at J; junction bases unmatched: 12. This CDR3 is 18 amino acids long. This CDR3 is CSASRLGTSGSDHNEQFF. In nucleotides, the CDR3 is TGCAGTGCTAGTAGGCTAGGGACTAGCGGGAGCGACCACAATGAGCAGTTCTTC.

This clone was seen only a few times. The chain employs TRBV9 and TRBJ1-1; D is perhaps TRBD1 (5 bases). V was clipped by 3 bases and J by 4 bases, with 16 bases between them. The CDR3 extends over 15 amino acids. CDR1 SGDLS and CDR2 YYNGEE come from the germline V gene. The CDR3 loop is CASSALGGLVTEAFF. The DNA for the CDR3 is TGTGCCAGCAGCGCCTTGGGGGGTTTGGTCACTGAAGCTTTCTTT.

This chain uses TRBV27 with TRBJ2-7, with 11 nucleotides matching TRBD2. CDR1 MNHEY and CDR2 SMNVEV come from the germline V gene (reference sequence). The CDR3 length is 13 residues. The trim removed 6 bases at V and 10 bases at J, leaving 8 bases unmatched. The CDR3 loop reads CASRSLLAGDQYF. DNA for the CDR3: TGTGCCAGCAGGTCATTACTAGCGGGAGACCAGTACTTC.

The chain employs TRBV18 and TRBJ1-4; TRBD1 matches 10 bases. Germline CDR1 and CDR2: KGHSH and LQKENI. The CDR3 spans 14 residues. Germline trimming cut 8 bases from V and 9 bases from J; bases unmatched to any gene: 9. The CDR3, as DNA: TGTGCCAGCACATCGGGACAGGGGACGAAAAAACTGTTTTTT. It yields the protein CASTSGQGTKKLFF. The variable domain in full, with the rest retrieved from reference TRBV18 and TRBJ1-4, is NAGVMQNPRHLVRRRGQEARLRCSPMKGHSHVYWYRQLPEEGLKFMVYLQKENIIDESGMPKERFSAEFPKEGPSILRIQQVVRGDSAAYFCASTSGQGTKKLFFGSGTQLSVL.